The 30 T cell receptor beta chains below come from one sample, sequenced in a study of T cell changes during pregnancy in multiple sclerosis. Assay: immunoSEQ multiplex PCR; the TCRdb copy retains only in-frame clones and omits some. The data show about 46,000 clones, about 90% seen once. The sequencing used CD4+ T cells from peripheral blood mononuclear cells, collected in the second trimester of pregnancy. The receptors here all came from a female donor in good health, enrolled as a control in a pregnancy study.

The chain carries TRBV6-1 and TRBJ2-5, with TRBD1 matching 7 bases. Losses at the gene ends were 3 bases for V and 2 bases for J; bases not matched to a gene: 9. The CDR3 is 16 amino acids. Germline CDR1 reads MNHNS; CDR2 reads SASEGT. The CDR3 is CASSDPDRAVQETQYF. For the CDR3, the DNA is TGTGCCAGCAGTGACCCCGACAGGGCCGTACAAGAGACCCAGTACTTC.

The V gene is TRBV10-3, the J gene TRBJ1-3; D ambiguous. The CDR3 is made up of 16 amino acids. CDR1 is ENHRY, CDR2 SYGVKD, per germline. Trimming removed 2 bases from V and 3 bases from J, with 14 bases in between. The chain's CDR3 is CAISESSLVDGNTIYF. The CDR3 DNA follows: TGTGCCATCAGTGAGAGTTCTTTGGTAGATGGAAACACCATATATTTT.

This clone was found once. The chain employs TRBV4-2 and TRBJ2-7; TRBD1 matches 9 bases. V was pared by 1 base and J by 3 bases, with 1 base of the junction left unmatched. Germline assignment: CDR1 LGHNA and CDR2 YNFKEQ. This CDR3 spans 14 amino acids. The CDR3 loop is CASSQGTGDYEQYF. The CDR3 bases are TGTGCCAGCAGCCAAGGGACAGGGGACTACGAGCAGTACTTC.

This clone is a singleton in its sample. The genes are TRBV19 and TRBJ1-2; TRBD1 matches at 7 bases. CDR1 is LNHDA and CDR2 is SQIVND in the germline V gene (reference sequence). Trimming removed 2 bases from V and 8 bases from J; junction bases left unmatched: 5. The CDR3 covers 13 residues. This CDR3 is CASSISRQGGYTF. The CDR3 nucleotides are TGTGCCAGTAGTATAAGCAGACAGGGAGGCTACACCTTC.

V gene TRBV15 combines with J gene TRBJ2-1, with D perhaps TRBD1 (5 bases). V was cut by 1 base and J by 4 bases, with 11 bases left in between. This CDR3 comprises 15 residues. The germline gives CDR1 LNHNV, CDR2 YYDKDF (reference sequence). As DNA, the CDR3 is TGTGCCACCAGCAGAGGGGGCATTGGGTACAATGAGCAGTTCTTC. Translation gives CATSRGGIGYNEQFF.

This chain connects TRBV19 to TRBJ1-1, with 8 nucleotides matching TRBD1. The CDR3 contains 13 residues. The germline CDR1 and CDR2 sequences are LNHDA and SQIVND (reference sequence). Unmatched junction bases numbered 5, after V lost 5 bases and J lost 6 bases. CDR3 in DNA: TGTGCCAGTAGTGCCCACAGGGGGGCTGAAGCTTTCTTT. Its translation is CASSAHRGAEAFF. The full variable domain, its missing parts supplied by reference TRBV19 and TRBJ1-1, is DGGITQSPKYLFRKEGQNVTLSCEQNLNHDAMYWYRQDPGQGLRLIYYSQIVNDFQKGDIAEGYSVSREKKESFPLTVTSAQKNPTAFYLCASSAHRGAEAFFGQGTRLTVV.

A remark on this clone: Germline and junction disagree at one end, which may indicate a read error. Here the CDR3 reads CASSPKDRGRGSALF. Here the CDR3 DNA reads TGTGCCAGCTCACCAAAAGACAGGGGGCGCGGTTCCGCGCTCTTC. V gene TRBV18 combines with J gene TRBJ2-1; 10 bases are a match to TRBD1. Germline V gives CDR1 KGHSH, CDR2 LQKENI. CDR3 size: 15 residues.

This clone turned up a few times. The gene calls are TRBV19 and TRBJ1-5; tentatively, D is TRBD1 (6 bases). This CDR3 comprises 20 residues. The germline gives CDR1 LNHDA, CDR2 SQIVND (reference sequence). The V and J ends lost 5 bases and 6 bases respectively, with 32 bases between them. The CDR3 reads CASSHTTGFAKLGIGQPQHF. The CDR3 DNA reads as TGTGCCAGTAGTCACACGACAGGATTCGCCAAATTGGGGATAGGTCAGCCCCAGCATTTT.

The rearrangement joins TRBV28 to TRBJ1-2; 7 nucleotides agree with TRBD1. Germline V gene sequence: CDR1 MDHEN, CDR2 SYDVKM. The CDR3 spans 19 residues. The junction had 21 bases not matched to a gene; V was cut back by 4 bases and J by 4 bases. CDR3 loop: CASSSQANGEGQPPYGYTF. As DNA, the CDR3 is TGTGCCAGCAGTTCCCAAGCGAATGGAGAGGGACAGCCTCCCTATGGCTACACCTTC.

This clone was observed a single time. The V and J genes are TRBV11-2 and TRBJ1-6; perhaps TRBD1 as D (5 bases). CDR1 SGHAT and CDR2 FQNNGV come from the germline V gene. Trimming removed 1 base at V and 5 bases at J, with 9 bases between. The CDR3 has 15 amino acids. The CDR3 coding sequence is TGTGCCAGCAGCTTAGCCACAGGAGATAATTCACCCCTCCACTTT. Its protein is CASSLATGDNSPLHF.

The J gene is TRBJ2-1, the V gene TRBV5-4, with D possibly being TRBD1 (5 bases). The CDR3 runs to 16 residues. Trimming removed 7 bases from V and 2 bases from J, with 19 bases in between. Germline V gives CDR1 SGHNT, CDR2 YYREEE (reference sequence). CDR3 in DNA: TGTGCCAGCGGGCGGATAGGGGTGCTACCCTACAATGAGCAGTTCTTC. Encoded protein: CASGRIGVLPYNEQFF.

This chain joins TRBV2 and TRBJ1-1; 8 nucleotides line up with TRBD1. The V segment lost 4 bases and the J segment 3 bases; nucleotides outside the gene matches: 4. This CDR3 has 14 amino acids. Germline CDR1 is SNHLY and CDR2 is FYNNEI. For the CDR3, the DNA is TGTGCCAGCAGTGGACAGGGGAGTGACACTGAAGCTTTCTTT. It is translated as CASSGQGSDTEAFF.

This clone was detected a few times. V is TRBV7-2 and J is TRBJ1-5; D perhaps matches TRBD1 (5 bases). The ends were cut back, 5 bases at V and 5 bases at J, with 7 bases in the middle. The CDR3 length is 12 residues. Germline CDR1 SGHTA, CDR2 FQGNSA. The CDR3 protein is CASSDSDQPQHF. The CDR3 DNA reads as TGTGCCAGCAGCGACAGTGATCAGCCCCAGCATTTT. Full variable domain (missing parts from reference TRBV7-2 and TRBJ1-5): GAGVSQSPSNKVTEKGKDVELRCDPISGHTALYWYRQSLGQGLEFLIYFQGNSAPDKSGLPSDRFSAERTGGSVSTLTIQRTQQEDSAVYLCASSDSDQPQHFGDGTRLSIL.

The rearrangement joins TRBV5-4 to TRBJ1-4, with D maybe TRBD1 (6 bases). The CDR3 runs 16 residues. Trimming shortened V by 0 bases and J by 7 bases, and 16 bases separated the two germline ends. Germline CDR1 is SGHNT and CDR2 is YYREEE (reference sequence). The DNA for the CDR3 is TGTGCCAGCAGCTTGGCCGTCGCAGGGGAAAGTGAAAAACTGTTTTTT. As protein: CASSLAVAGESEKLFF. Variable domain in full (rest from reference TRBV5-4 and TRBJ1-4): ETGVTQSPTHLIKTRGQQVTLRCSSQSGHNTVSWYQQALGQGPQFIFQYYREEENGRGNFPPRFSGLQFPNYSSELNVNALELDDSALYLCASSLAVAGESEKLFFGSGTQLSVL.

The genes are TRBV6-5 and TRBJ1-4, with D perhaps matching TRBD1 (6 bases). The CDR3 loop spans 15 amino acids. The germline gives CDR1 MNHEY, CDR2 SVGAGI. V was cut by 2 bases and J by 8 bases, with 15 bases left in between. CDR3 sequence (DNA): TGTGCCAGCAGTTACGTTACACAGGGCCGCGAAAAACTGTTTTTT. Translated, it gives CASSYVTQGREKLFF.

V gene TRBV7-3 combines with J gene TRBJ1-1; no clear D gene. V lost 1 base and J 1 base, leaving 13 bases between the germline ends. The germline CDR1 and CDR2 sequences are SGHTA and FQGTGA. The CDR3 extends over 16 amino acids. Here the CDR3 reads CASSLSVGERNTEAFF. CDR3 nucleotide sequence: TGTGCCAGCAGCTTAAGCGTGGGAGAGAGGAACACTGAAGCTTTCTTT.

The chain recombines TRBV5-4 with TRBJ2-2; possibly TRBD1 for D (5 bases). The CDR3 contains 15 residues. V was shortened by 1 base and J by 6 bases, with 13 bases between the two germline ends. Germline assignment: CDR1 SGHNT and CDR2 YYREEE (reference sequence). The CDR3 sequence: CASSLLAGQSGELFF. As DNA, the CDR3 is TGTGCCAGCAGCTTGTTGGCAGGGCAATCCGGGGAGCTGTTTTTT.

This clone was recorded a few times. V gene TRBV2 combines with J gene TRBJ1-5; no clear D gene. The V end lost 2 bases, the J end lost 2 bases, and 13 bases lay between the germline ends. CDR1 and CDR2 (germline): SNHLY, FYNNEI. The CDR3 length is 16 residues. CDR3 nucleotide sequence: TGTGCCAGCAGTGAACTGAGGAACGGCGGCAATCAGCCCCAGCATTTT. As protein: CASSELRNGGNQPQHF.

The rearrangement joins TRBV2 to TRBJ1-1; TRBD1 matches at 8 bases. CDR3 length: 15 amino acids. Trimming at V came to 5 bases and at J to 0 bases, leaving 5 bases not matched to a gene. From germline, CDR1 is SNHLY and CDR2 FYNNEI. DNA of the CDR3: TGTGCCAGCAGTCCGGGACAGGCTTTGAACACTGAAGCTTTCTTT. Translated: CASSPGQALNTEAFF.

This sequence joins TRBV2 and TRBJ1-2; no reliable D call. V gave up 3 bases and J gave up 5 bases, with 7 bases separating them. Germline lookup yields CDR1 SNHLY and CDR2 FYNNEI. The CDR3 spans 12 residues. CDR3 region: CASSDNTYGYTF. In DNA, the CDR3 is TGTGCCAGCAGTGATAACACATATGGCTACACCTTC.

The chain carries TRBV7-9 and TRBJ1-1; 8 positions agree with TRBD1. The V gene end was trimmed by 5 bases and the J gene end by 1 base; junction bases not matched to a gene: 9. The CDR3 contains 16 residues. Germline assignment: CDR1 SEHNR and CDR2 FQNEAQ (reference sequence). CDR3 in amino acids: CASSAFRGRPNTEAFF. DNA of the CDR3: TGTGCCAGCAGCGCTTTCAGGGGGCGGCCGAACACTGAAGCTTTCTTT.

V gene TRBV30 combines with J gene TRBJ2-7; a weak D match, TRBD2 (5 bases). The CDR3 has 14 amino acids. Trimming stripped 6 bases from V and 4 bases from J, with 19 bases between. Germline lookup yields CDR1 GTSNPN and CDR2 SVGIG (reference sequence). In nucleotides, the CDR3 is TGTGCCTGCAGAGCCGGGAACTCGGATTACGAGCAGTACTTC. It translates to CACRAGNSDYEQYF. Supplemented by reference TRBV30 and TRBJ2-7, the full variable domain reads SQTIHQWPATLVQPVGSPLSLECTVEGTSNPNLYWYRQAAGRGLQLLFYSVGIGQISSEVPQNLSASRPQDRQFILSSKKLLLSDSGFYLCACRAGNSDYEQYFGPGTRLTVT.

The V gene is TRBV18, the J gene TRBJ1-1, with 12 bases aligning to TRBD1. Unmatched junction bases numbered 11, after V lost 6 bases and J lost 3 bases. Germline values: CDR1 KGHSH, CDR2 LQKENI. CDR3 length: 17 residues. This CDR3 is CASSRPGTGGRDTEAFF. Here the CDR3 DNA reads TGTGCCAGCTCCCGACCCGGGACAGGGGGCCGGGACACTGAAGCTTTCTTT.

The V gene is TRBV9, the J gene TRBJ2-6; D might be TRBD1 (6 bases). CDR3 length: 16 residues. Germline V lookup: CDR1 SGDLS, CDR2 YYNGEE. The V end lost 4 bases, the J end lost 2 bases, and 13 bases lay between the germline ends. CDR3 sequence reads: CASSTLTGPGANVLTF. Here the CDR3 DNA reads TGTGCCAGCAGCACCCTGACAGGTCCTGGGGCCAACGTCCTGACTTTC.

This rearrangement joins TRBV7-9 to TRBJ2-6; D unclear. V was pared by 3 bases and J by 0 bases, with 12 bases between. The germline gives CDR1 SEHNR, CDR2 FQNEAQ (reference sequence). This CDR3 has 17 residues. CDR3 sequence reads: CASSFLFFRSGANVLTF. In DNA, the CDR3 is TGTGCCAGCAGCTTTTTATTCTTCCGCTCTGGGGCCAACGTCCTGACTTTC.

In its sample, this clone was seen once. The V and J genes are TRBV7-9 and TRBJ2-3; 8 bases are shared with TRBD1. Germline CDR1 reads SEHNR; CDR2 reads FQNEAQ (reference sequence). V was pared by 4 bases and J by 0 bases, with 6 bases of the junction left unmatched. The CDR3 covers 16 residues. In nucleotides, the CDR3 is TGTGCCAGCAGCTCGGGGCAGGGGGCGAGCACAGATACGCAGTATTTT. This codes for CASSSGQGASTDTQYF.

V usage is TRBV7-9 and J usage is TRBJ2-1; 8 nucleotides line up with TRBD1. V lost 1 base, J lost 6 bases, and 14 bases stayed unmatched. Germline V gene lookup returns CDR1 SEHNR and CDR2 FQNEAQ (reference sequence). The CDR3 totals 18 residues. CDR3 bases: TGTGCCAGCAGCTTAGGGACAGGGTTTATGGGTCCGATCAATGAGCAGTTCTTC. It translates to CASSLGTGFMGPINEQFF.

The chain has TRBV28 and TRBJ2-5, with TRBD1 matching over 7 bases. The CDR3 spans 14 residues. Germline V gives CDR1 MDHEN, CDR2 SYDVKM. Losses at the gene ends were 6 bases for V and 5 bases for J; bases not matched to a gene: 9. As DNA, the CDR3 is TGTGCCAGCAGCCGCGACAGGGTATGGGAGACCCAGTACTTC. The encoded protein is CASSRDRVWETQYF. The full variable domain, in which reference TRBV28 and TRBJ2-5 provide the parts outside the CDR3, is DVKVTQSSRYLVKRTGEKVFLECVQDMDHENMFWYRQDPGLGLRLIYFSYDVKMKEKGDIPEGYSVSREKKERFSLILESASTNQTSMYLCASSRDRVWETQYFGPGTRLLVL.

This sequence joins TRBV4-3 and TRBJ2-2; 9 bases align to TRBD1. Trimming removed 4 bases from V and 3 bases from J; junction bases left unmatched: 6. This CDR3 region has 16 residues. The germline V gene has CDR1 LGHNA and CDR2 YSLEER. This chain's CDR3 is CASSPSGTGYTGELFF. The CDR3, as DNA: TGCGCCAGCAGCCCCTCCGGGACAGGGTACACCGGGGAGCTGTTTTTT.

This clone has just one count. J is TRBJ2-1 and V is TRBV19; 11 nucleotides line up with TRBD1. From germline, CDR1 is LNHDA and CDR2 SQIVND (reference sequence). The CDR3 spans 15 residues. The V segment lost 3 bases and the J segment 6 bases; nucleotides outside the gene matches: 4. CDR3 loop: CASSIGTGGSNEQFF. CDR3 nucleotide sequence: TGTGCCAGTAGTATCGGGACAGGGGGTTCCAATGAGCAGTTCTTC.